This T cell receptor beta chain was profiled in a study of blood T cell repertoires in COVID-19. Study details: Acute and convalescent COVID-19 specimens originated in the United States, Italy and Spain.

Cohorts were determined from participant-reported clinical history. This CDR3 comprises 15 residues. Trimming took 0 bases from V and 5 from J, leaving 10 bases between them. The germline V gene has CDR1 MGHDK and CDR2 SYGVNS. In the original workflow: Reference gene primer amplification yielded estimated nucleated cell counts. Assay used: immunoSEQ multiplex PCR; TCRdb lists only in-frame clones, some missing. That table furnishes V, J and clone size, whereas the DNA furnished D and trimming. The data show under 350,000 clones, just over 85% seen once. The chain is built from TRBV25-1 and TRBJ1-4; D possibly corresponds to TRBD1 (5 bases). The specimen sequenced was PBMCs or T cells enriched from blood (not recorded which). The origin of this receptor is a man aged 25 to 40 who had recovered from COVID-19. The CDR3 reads CASSEYAGKNEKLFF. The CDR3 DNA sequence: TGTGCCAGCAGTGAATATGCAGGGAAGAATGAAAAACTGTTTTTT.